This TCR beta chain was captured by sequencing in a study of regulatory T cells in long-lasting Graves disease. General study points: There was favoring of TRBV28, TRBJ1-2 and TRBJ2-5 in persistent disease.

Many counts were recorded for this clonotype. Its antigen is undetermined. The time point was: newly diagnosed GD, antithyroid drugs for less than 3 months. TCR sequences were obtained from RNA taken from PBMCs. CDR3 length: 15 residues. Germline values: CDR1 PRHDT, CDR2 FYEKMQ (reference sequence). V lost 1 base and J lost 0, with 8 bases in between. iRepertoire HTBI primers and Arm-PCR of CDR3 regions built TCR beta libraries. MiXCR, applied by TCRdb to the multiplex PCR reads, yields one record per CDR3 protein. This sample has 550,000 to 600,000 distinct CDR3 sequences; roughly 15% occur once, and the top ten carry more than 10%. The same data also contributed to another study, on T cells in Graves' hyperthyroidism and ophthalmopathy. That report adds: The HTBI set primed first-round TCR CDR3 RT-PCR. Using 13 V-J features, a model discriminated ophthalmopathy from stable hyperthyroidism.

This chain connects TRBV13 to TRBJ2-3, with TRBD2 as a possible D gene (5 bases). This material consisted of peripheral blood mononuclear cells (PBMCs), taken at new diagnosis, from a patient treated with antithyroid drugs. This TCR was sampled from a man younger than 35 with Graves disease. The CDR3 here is CASSLAGLSTDTQYF. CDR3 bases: TGTGCCAGCAGCTTAGCCGGACTTAGCACAGATACGCAGTATTTT.